One sample yielded the 25 T cell receptor beta chains listed below, sequenced in a study of blood T cells in healthy people across ages. Combining a sample-barcoded 5' primer with a J-beta primer mix, a second PCR ran for about 7 to 12 cycles. TCRdb processed the 5' RACE reads anew with MiXCR; each CDR3 protein has one entry. Among a few hundred thousand distinct CDR3 sequences listed, about 27% were seen once. The same data also went into a second study, on T cells of mothers and their children.

The sequenced sample consisted of blood. These receptors originate from a boy between 2 and 10 years old in good health.

This clonotype showed up just a few times. V is TRBV3-1 and J is TRBJ1-2, with D possibly being TRBD1 (6 bases). CDR3 length: 16 amino acids. Trimming removed 4 bases from V and 5 bases from J, with 20 bases in between. Germline assignment: CDR1 LGHDT and CDR2 YNNKEL (reference sequence). The CDR3 loop is CASSPTSSGGVYGYTF. DNA of the CDR3: TGTGCCAGCAGCCCCACTTCCTCTGGGGGCGTTTATGGCTACACCTTC.

The J gene is TRBJ1-1, the V gene TRBV29-1; D gene uncertain. The CDR3 loop spans 11 amino acids. The germline V gene encodes CDR1 SQVTM and CDR2 ANQGSEA. Between the trimmed V and J ends, which lost 5 bases and 1 base, there was a span of 5 bases. The CDR3 region has the DNA TGCAGCGTTCGGCCGAACACTGAAGCTTTCTTT. Amino acids: CSVRPNTEAFF.

The rearrangement joins TRBV12-3 or TRBV12-4 to TRBJ1-6; no clear D. This CDR3 comprises 14 residues. V was shortened by 5 bases and J by 9 bases, with 14 bases between the two germline ends. CDR3 region: CASSRGEGSSPLHF. DNA for the CDR3: TGTGCCAGCAGTCGCGGTGAGGGTAGTTCACCCCTCCACTTT.

The chain links TRBV6-2 or TRBV6-3 to TRBJ1-2; D unresolved. CDR3 size: 16 residues. In germline, CDR1 is MNHEY, CDR2 SVGEGT. Trimming left V 2 bases short and J 0 bases short, with 13 bases between. As DNA, the CDR3 is TGTGCCAGCAGTTACCCGAGGCGGCTAGCTAACTATGGCTACACCTTC. It codes for CASSYPRRLANYGYTF.

The chain joins TRBV20-1 to TRBJ2-5; unclear D gene. CDR1 is DFQATT and CDR2 is SNEGSKA in the germline V gene (reference sequence). The V and J ends lost 3 bases and 4 bases respectively, with 12 bases between them. There are 13 residues in the CDR3. CDR3 nucleotides: TGCAGTGCTAGTCTGGGGTCGGGAGAGACCCAGTACTTC. Protein product: CSASLGSGETQYF.

The gene calls are TRBV7-2 and TRBJ2-5; tentative D call: TRBD2 (6 bases). The DNA end is more similar to TRBJ2-1, so the J call may be wrong. CDR1 SGHTA and CDR2 FQGNSA come from the germline V gene. The CDR3 runs to 15 residues. The CDR3 protein is CASSLAAGSYNEQFF. CDR3 sequence (DNA): TGTGCCAGCAGCTTAGCGGCGGGATCCTACAATGAGCAGTTCTTC.

CDR3 coding DNA: TGTGCCAGCAGTGAATGGAACAGAACCGGGGAGCTGTTTTTT. It is translated as CASSEWNRTGELFF. The chain recombines TRBV25-1 with TRBJ2-2; D gene ambiguous. Germline values: CDR1 MGHDK, CDR2 SYGVNS. Trimming removed 1 base from V and 5 bases from J, with 8 bases in between. This CDR3 region has 14 residues.

The V call is TRBV3-1, the J call TRBJ2-7; 8 nucleotides line up with TRBD2. V lost 4 bases to trimming and J lost 5 bases; unmatched junction nucleotides: 4. Germline V gene lookup returns CDR1 LGHDT and CDR2 YNNKEL (reference sequence). The CDR3 extends over 13 amino acids. CDR3 in amino acids: CASSLRAGDEQYF. DNA for the CDR3: TGTGCCAGCAGCCTTAGAGCGGGAGACGAGCAGTACTTC.

The chain joins TRBV5-1 to TRBJ2-2, with 16 nucleotides matching TRBD2. Losses at the gene ends were 4 bases for V and 4 bases for J; bases not matched to a gene: 7. From germline, CDR1 is SGHRS and CDR2 YFSETQ. The CDR3 runs 18 residues. The CDR3 region has the DNA TGCGCCAGCAGCCCGGGACTAGCGGGAGGGCCCTTCACCGGGGAGCTGTTTTTT. Translated: CASSPGLAGGPFTGELFF.

V usage is TRBV10-3 and J usage is TRBJ2-5; D uncertain. From germline, CDR1 is ENHRY and CDR2 SYGVKD. V was pared by 3 bases and J by 2 bases, with 10 bases between. CDR3 size: 14 residues. This CDR3 is CAISDSTRQETQYF. DNA of the CDR3: TGTGCCATCAGTGACTCGACCAGACAAGAGACCCAGTACTTC.

This clonotype was observed a few times. The chain carries TRBV25-1 and TRBJ2-5, with 11 bases that match TRBD2. The tail of the sequence fits TRBJ2-1 better, so the J call may be wrong. Germline lookup yields CDR1 MGHDK and CDR2 SYGVNS. The CDR3 has 16 amino acids. CDR3 nucleotide sequence: TGTGCCAGCAGTACCCTTTTAGCGGGAGGGGGGAATGAGCAGTTCTTC. This encodes CASSTLLAGGGNEQFF.

The V and J genes are TRBV30 and TRBJ2-2; 7 bases line up with TRBD2. Germline assignment: CDR1 GTSNPN and CDR2 SVGIG (reference sequence). Trimming took 1 base from V and 6 from J; bases not matched to a gene: 5. The CDR3 loop spans 14 amino acids. CDR3 in DNA: TGTGCCTGGAGTGCCACTAGCGCGTCCGGGGAGCTGTTTTTT. Amino acids: CAWSATSASGELFF.

Ten or more counts support this clonotype. The chain combines TRBV9 with TRBJ2-1; D uncertain. The CDR3 covers 13 residues. Germline CDR1 reads SGDLS; CDR2 reads YYNGEE. Trimming took off 0 bases at V and 5 bases at J, with 6 bases between the two ends. CDR3 residues: CASSVAFDNEQFF. The CDR3 DNA is TGTGCCAGCAGCGTAGCGTTCGACAATGAGCAGTTCTTC. The full variable domain, its missing parts supplied by reference TRBV9 and TRBJ2-1, is DSGVTQTPKHLITATGQRVTLRCSPRSGDLSVYWYQQSLDQGLQFLIQYYNGEERAKGNILERFSAQQFPDLHSELNLSSLELGDSALYFCASSVAFDNEQFFGPGTRLTVL.

The table lists this clonotype with a few counts. J is TRBJ1-2 and V is TRBV12-5; D is perhaps TRBD1 (5 bases). Germline V gene lookup returns CDR1 LGHNT and CDR2 FRNRAP. The length of the CDR3 is 13 residues. V was shortened by 7 bases and J by 4 bases, with 13 bases between the two germline ends. The CDR3 loop is CASASGGSYGYTF. In DNA, the CDR3 is TGTGCTAGTGCCTCGGGGGGAAGCTATGGCTACACCTTC.

A few counts support this clonotype. The CDR3: CASSQDPGSNQPQHF. In nucleotides, the CDR3 is TGTGCCAGCAGCCAAGACCCTGGGAGCAATCAGCCCCAGCATTTT. J is TRBJ1-5 and V is TRBV5-4; D remains ambiguous. There are 15 residues in the CDR3. The germline CDR1 and CDR2 sequences are SGHNT and YYREEE (reference sequence). V was pared by 4 bases and J by 1 base, with 12 bases between.

This chain connects TRBV12-3 or TRBV12-4 to TRBJ2-6, with 9 bases matching TRBD1. The CDR3 has 19 amino acids. Unmatched junction bases numbered 7, after V lost 1 base and J lost 0 bases. DNA for the CDR3: TGTGCCAGCAGTTTAGAATCGGGGACAGGGAGCTCTGGGGCCAACGTCCTGACTTTC. As protein: CASSLESGTGSSGANVLTF.

This clonotype was seen at least ten times. The V gene is TRBV5-1, the J gene TRBJ2-3, with TRBD1 identical over 12 bases. Germline V gene sequence: CDR1 SGHRS, CDR2 YFSETQ. J lost 0 bases, V lost 4 bases, and 9 bases had no gene match. The CDR3 loop spans 18 amino acids. CDR3 DNA sequence: TGCGCCAGCAGCCCGGCCGGGACAGGGGGCGCGAGCACAGATACGCAGTATTTT. Protein: CASSPAGTGGASTDTQYF.

The rearrangement joins TRBV5-1 to TRBJ1-2; TRBD1 agrees at 7 bases. J lost 4 bases, V lost 4 bases, and 7 bases had no gene match. This CDR3 comprises 14 residues. Looked up from germline, CDR1 is SGHRS and CDR2 is YFSETQ. The CDR3 reads CASSVEGAGYGYTF. The CDR3 nucleotides read TGCGCCAGCAGCGTTGAGGGGGCCGGCTATGGCTACACCTTC.

This clonotype was seen a handful of times. The rearrangement uses TRBV20-1 and TRBJ2-3; 16 bases are shared with TRBD2. Trimming cost V 4 bases and J 6 bases; bases outside gene matches: 7. The germline CDR1 and CDR2 sequences are DFQATT and SNEGSKA (reference sequence). CDR3 length: 16 amino acids. The chain's CDR3 is CSATLPGLAGGDTQYF. CDR3 DNA sequence: TGCAGTGCTACCCTACCGGGACTAGCGGGAGGGGATACGCAGTATTTT.

The chain uses TRBV7-2 and TRBJ1-2, with a weak D call TRBD1 (5 bases). The germline V gene encodes CDR1 SGHTA and CDR2 FQGNSA. V lost 3 bases and J 4 bases, leaving 18 bases between the germline ends. CDR3 size: 16 residues. The CDR3 DNA reads as TGTGCCAGCAGCTTGGGAGAAGGGGCCGTTGGCTATGGCTACACCTTC. It is translated as CASSLGEGAVGYGYTF.

There are a few counts of this clonotype. The chain carries TRBV3-1 and TRBJ1-2; D is unclear. The CDR3 extends over 14 amino acids. Between the trimmed V and J ends, which lost 0 bases and 5 bases, there was a span of 10 bases. In germline, CDR1 is LGHDT, CDR2 YNNKEL (reference sequence). The CDR3 protein is CASSQDRVPYGYTF. The CDR3 DNA is TGTGCCAGCAGCCAAGATCGGGTTCCTTATGGCTACACCTTC.

The chain employs TRBV6-2 or TRBV6-3 and TRBJ2-5, with a tentative D call TRBD1 (6 bases). The CDR3 length is 19 residues. Deletions cut 0 bases from V and 2 bases from J, with 22 bases between. Germline V lookup: CDR1 MNHEY, CDR2 SVGEGT. CDR3 sequence: CASSYSRGFSVRVQETQYF. The CDR3, as DNA: TGTGCCAGCAGTTACTCGAGGGGGTTCAGCGTCCGCGTACAAGAGACCCAGTACTTC.

In this sample, this clonotype turned up a few times. This sequence joins TRBV5-4 and TRBJ2-3; 12 bases are a match to TRBD2. The V and J ends lost 10 bases and 1 base, in that order; junction bases with no gene match: 7. The V gene's germline CDR1 is SGHNT and CDR2 YYREEE (reference sequence). CDR3 size: 15 residues. The CDR3 protein is CAFPTSGSGTDTQYF. The CDR3 DNA reads as TGTGCCTTCCCGACTAGCGGGAGTGGCACAGATACGCAGTATTTT.

This clonotype was seen a few times. The gene calls are TRBV19 and TRBJ1-1; 8 bases match TRBD1. Germline trimming cut 5 bases from V and 5 bases from J; bases unmatched to any gene: 7. This CDR3 is 14 amino acids long. The germline V gene encodes CDR1 LNHDA and CDR2 SQIVND (reference sequence). CDR3 bases: TGTGCCAGTAGTCTTGGACAGGGATGGACTGAAGCTTTCTTT. Translation gives CASSLGQGWTEAFF.

This clonotype appeared a few times. This chain joins TRBV5-1 and TRBJ2-1; D call uncertain. This CDR3 is built from 15 residues. V was shortened by 6 bases and J by 0 bases, with 13 bases between the two germline ends. CDR1 and CDR2 (germline): SGHRS, YFSETQ. The CDR3 region has the DNA TGCGCCAGCAAGGGCGGAGCTAGCTCCTACAATGAGCAGTTCTTC. Its protein product is CASKGGASSYNEQFF.